The clone carrying this TCR beta chain was seen repeatedly, ten times or more. This sample is drawn from a study of blood T cells in healthy people across ages. A sample-barcoded 5' primer and a J-beta primer mix were used in a second PCR of roughly 6 to 11 cycles. From the 5' RACE reads, TCRdb called clonotypes with MiXCR, one entry per CDR3 protein. The top ten clones hold about 20% of a sample with more than 550,000 distinct CDR3 sequences, 22% of them seen once. The ends were cut back, 5 bases at V and 1 base at J, with 17 bases in the middle. The CDR3 runs to 16 residues. The V gene's germline CDR1 is MNHNY and CDR2 SVGAGI (reference sequence).

The V and J genes are TRBV6-6 and TRBJ1-2; TRBD1 is a possible D gene (5 bases). The sample taken for sequencing was blood. The sequence derives from a man in his sixties or seventies in good health. The DNA for the CDR3 is TGTGCCAGCAGTACCCGGGACCGCGGTAATAACTATGGCTACACCTTC. The encoded protein is CASSTRDRGNNYGYTF.